This T cell receptor beta chain originates from a study of identical twins' blood T cells. Background on the study: Roughly 50 million reads came from around twelve libraries, six alpha, six beta. Regarding the study as a whole: Each donor's most abundant TCRbeta clonotypes shared more CDR3 sequences with her twin than unrelated donors. Out-of-frame TCRbeta clonotypes reportedly had markedly more similar V usage in twins than unrelated donors.

TCRdb independently ran MiXCR on the 5' RACE reads; one entry per CDR3 protein. The sample carries fewer than 450,000 distinct CDR3 sequences, more than 25% recorded once. With regard to this clonotype: Its target is not known.

Germline V gene sequence: CDR1 SNHLY, CDR2 FYNNEI. Trimming removed 0 bases at V and 4 bases at J, with 18 bases between. This CDR3 spans 17 amino acids. The TCR comes from a woman aged 18-55 years in good health. The specimen was PBMCs. The rearrangement links TRBV2 to TRBJ1-1; a possible D gene is TRBD1 (6 bases). The CDR3 here is CASSEAYRDRKGTEAFF. The CDR3 DNA reads TGTGCCAGCAGTGAAGCCTACAGGGATAGGAAGGGCACTGAAGCTTTCTTT.